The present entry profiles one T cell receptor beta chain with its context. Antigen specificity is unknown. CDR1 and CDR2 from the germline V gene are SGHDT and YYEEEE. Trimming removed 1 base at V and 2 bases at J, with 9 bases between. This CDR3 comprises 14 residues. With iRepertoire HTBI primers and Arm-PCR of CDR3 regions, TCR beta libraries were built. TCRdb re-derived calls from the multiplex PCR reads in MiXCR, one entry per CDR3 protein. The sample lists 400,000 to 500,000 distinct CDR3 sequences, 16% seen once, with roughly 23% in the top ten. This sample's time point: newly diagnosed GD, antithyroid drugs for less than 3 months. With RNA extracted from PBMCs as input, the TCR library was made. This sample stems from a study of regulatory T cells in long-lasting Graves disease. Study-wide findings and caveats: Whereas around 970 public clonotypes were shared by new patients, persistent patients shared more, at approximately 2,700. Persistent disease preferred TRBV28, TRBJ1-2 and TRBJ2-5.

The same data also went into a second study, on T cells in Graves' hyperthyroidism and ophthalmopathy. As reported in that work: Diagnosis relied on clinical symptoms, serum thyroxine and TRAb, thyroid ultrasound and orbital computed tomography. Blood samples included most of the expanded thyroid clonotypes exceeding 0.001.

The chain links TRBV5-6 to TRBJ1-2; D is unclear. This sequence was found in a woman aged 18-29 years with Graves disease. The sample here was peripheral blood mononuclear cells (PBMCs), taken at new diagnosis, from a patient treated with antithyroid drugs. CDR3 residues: CASSLTQLNYGYTF. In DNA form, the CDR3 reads TGTGCCAGCAGCTTGACACAGCTCAACTATGGCTACACCTTC. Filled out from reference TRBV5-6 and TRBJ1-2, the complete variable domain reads DAGVTQSPTHLIKTRGQQVTLRCSPKSGHDTVSWYQQALGQGPQFIFQYYEEEERQRGNFPDRFSGHQFPNYSSELNVNALLLGDSALYLCASSLTQLNYGYTFGSGTRLTVV.